This T cell receptor beta chain was sequenced for a study of blood T cell repertoires in COVID-19. Looking at the study overall: In each case, the material was cDNA or gDNA derived from T cells, B-cell-depleted T cells, or PBMCs.

Original methodology: For nucleated cells, counts were estimated from reference gene primer amplification. This table comes from immunoSEQ multiplex PCR, and its TCRdb copy is limited to in-frame clones, with some not included. V and J calls and clone size come straight from that table; D and trimming were deduced from the DNA. The sample holds approximately 100,000 clones, over 75% seen once. Trimming removed 0 bases at V and 4 bases at J, with 14 bases between. This CDR3 has 15 amino acids. Germline lookup yields CDR1 SGDLS and CDR2 YYNGEE. The TCR originated in a human donor in a cohort sampled during active COVID-19. The chain uses TRBV9 and TRBJ2-7, with TRBD1 as a possible D gene (6 bases). The sequenced sample consisted of peripheral blood. CDR3 amino acids: CASSVAGHSSYEQYF. In DNA, the CDR3 is TGTGCCAGCAGCGTAGCGGGACATAGCTCATACGAGCAGTACTTC.